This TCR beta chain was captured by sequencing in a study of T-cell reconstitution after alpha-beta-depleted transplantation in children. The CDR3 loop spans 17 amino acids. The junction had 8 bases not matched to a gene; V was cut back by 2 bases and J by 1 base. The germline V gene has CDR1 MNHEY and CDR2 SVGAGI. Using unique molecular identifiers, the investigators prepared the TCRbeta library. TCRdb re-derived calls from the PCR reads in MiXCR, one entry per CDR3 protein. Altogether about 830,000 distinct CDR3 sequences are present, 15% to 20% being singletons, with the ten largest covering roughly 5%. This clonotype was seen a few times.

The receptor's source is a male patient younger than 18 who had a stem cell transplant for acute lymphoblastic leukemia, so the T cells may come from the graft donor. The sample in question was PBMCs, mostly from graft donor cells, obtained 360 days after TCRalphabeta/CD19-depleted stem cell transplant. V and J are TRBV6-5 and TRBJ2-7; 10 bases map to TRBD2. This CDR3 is CASSYGGTSVRSYEQYF. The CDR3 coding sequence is TGTGCCAGCAGTTACGGAGGGACTAGCGTAAGATCCTACGAGCAGTACTTC.